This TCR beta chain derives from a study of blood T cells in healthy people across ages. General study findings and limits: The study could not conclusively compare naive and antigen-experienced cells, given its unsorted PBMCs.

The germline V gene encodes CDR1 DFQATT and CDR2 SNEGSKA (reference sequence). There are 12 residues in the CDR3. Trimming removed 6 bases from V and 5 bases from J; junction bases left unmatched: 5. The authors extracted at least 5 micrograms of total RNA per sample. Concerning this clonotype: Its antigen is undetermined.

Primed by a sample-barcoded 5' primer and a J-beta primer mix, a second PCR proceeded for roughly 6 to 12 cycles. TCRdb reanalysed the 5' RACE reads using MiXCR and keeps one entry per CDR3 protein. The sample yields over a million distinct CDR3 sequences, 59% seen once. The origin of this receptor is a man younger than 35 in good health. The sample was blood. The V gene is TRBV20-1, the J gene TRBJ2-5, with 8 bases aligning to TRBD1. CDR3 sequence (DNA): TGCAGTGCAGGGTGGGACAGGGAGACCCAGTACTTC. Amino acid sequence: CSAGWDRETQYF.